This entry concerns a single T cell receptor beta chain. What it recognizes is unknown. This specimen comes from a study of cytomegalovirus exposure and HLA in healthy donors. General study results and limits: Per a later analysis, 15,000 to 20,000 TCR beta sequences showed association with HLA alleles at 0.05 false discovery rate.

PCR primers comprised 60 Vbeta and 13 Jbeta primers. The method was immunoSEQ multiplex PCR; TCRdb's version includes in-frame clones alone and lacks a portion of them. The table has about 200,000 clones, 70% to 90% seen once. The V end was cut by 4 bases, the J end by 3 bases, with 19 bases between. CDR1 SGHRS and CDR2 YFSETQ come from the germline V gene. The CDR3 length is 16 residues. The clonotype comes from a woman between 25 and 40 years old in good health and CMV-seronegative. Sample: PBMCs. This sequence joins TRBV5-1 and TRBJ2-5, with no clear D. The CDR3 sequence is CASSASLFGTEETQYF. DNA for the CDR3: TGCGCCAGCAGCGCGTCCCTCTTCGGAACAGAAGAGACCCAGTACTTC.